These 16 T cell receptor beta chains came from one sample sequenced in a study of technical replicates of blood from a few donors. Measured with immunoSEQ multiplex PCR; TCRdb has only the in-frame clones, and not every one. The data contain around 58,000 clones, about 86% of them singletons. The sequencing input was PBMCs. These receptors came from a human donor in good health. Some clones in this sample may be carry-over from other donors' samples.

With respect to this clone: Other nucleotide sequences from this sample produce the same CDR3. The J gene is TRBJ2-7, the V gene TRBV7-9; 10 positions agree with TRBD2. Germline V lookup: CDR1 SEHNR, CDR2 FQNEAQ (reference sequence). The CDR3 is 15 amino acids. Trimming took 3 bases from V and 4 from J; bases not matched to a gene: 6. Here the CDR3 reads CASSLGAGGDYEQYF. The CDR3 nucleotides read TGTGCCAGCAGCTTGGGAGCGGGAGGGGATTACGAGCAGTACTTC.

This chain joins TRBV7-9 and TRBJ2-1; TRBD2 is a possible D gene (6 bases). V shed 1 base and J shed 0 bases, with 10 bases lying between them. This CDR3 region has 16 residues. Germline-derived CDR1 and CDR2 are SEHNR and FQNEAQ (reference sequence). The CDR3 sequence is CASSLVASDSYNEQFF. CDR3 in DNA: TGTGCCAGCAGCTTAGTAGCTAGCGACTCCTACAATGAGCAGTTCTTC.

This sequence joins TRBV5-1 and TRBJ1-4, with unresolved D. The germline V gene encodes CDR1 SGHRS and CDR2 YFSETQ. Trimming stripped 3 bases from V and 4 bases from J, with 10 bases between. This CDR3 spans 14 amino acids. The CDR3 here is CASSSGLVNEKLFF. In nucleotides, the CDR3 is TGCGCCAGCAGCTCCGGACTCGTTAATGAAAAACTGTTTTTT.

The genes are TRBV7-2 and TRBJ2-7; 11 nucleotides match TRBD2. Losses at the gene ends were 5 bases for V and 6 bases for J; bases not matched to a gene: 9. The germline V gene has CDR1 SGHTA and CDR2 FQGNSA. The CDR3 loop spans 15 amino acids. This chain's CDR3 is CASSPIAGGLGEQYF. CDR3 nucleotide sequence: TGTGCCAGCAGCCCAATAGCGGGGGGGCTCGGCGAGCAGTACTTC. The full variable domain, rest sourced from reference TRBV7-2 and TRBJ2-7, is GAGVSQSPSNKVTEKGKDVELRCDPISGHTALYWYRQSLGQGLEFLIYFQGNSAPDKSGLPSDRFSAERTGGSVSTLTIQRTQQEDSAVYLCASSPIAGGLGEQYFGPGTRLTVT.

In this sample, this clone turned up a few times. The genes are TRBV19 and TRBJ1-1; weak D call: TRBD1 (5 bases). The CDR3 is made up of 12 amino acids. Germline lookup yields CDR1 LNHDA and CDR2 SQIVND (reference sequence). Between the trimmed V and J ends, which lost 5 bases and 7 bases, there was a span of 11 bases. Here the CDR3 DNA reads TGTGCCAGTAGTCCTGCAGGGATTGAAGCTTTCTTT. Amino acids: CASSPAGIEAFF. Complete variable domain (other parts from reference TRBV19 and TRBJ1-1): DGGITQSPKYLFRKEGQNVTLSCEQNLNHDAMYWYRQDPGQGLRLIYYSQIVNDFQKGDIAEGYSVSREKKESFPLTVTSAQKNPTAFYLCASSPAGIEAFFGQGTRLTVV.

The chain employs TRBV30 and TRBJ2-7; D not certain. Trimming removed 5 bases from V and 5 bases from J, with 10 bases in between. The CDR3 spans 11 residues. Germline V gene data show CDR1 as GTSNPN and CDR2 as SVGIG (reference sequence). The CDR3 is CAWGPYNEQYF. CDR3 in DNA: TGTGCCTGGGGCCCTTATAACGAGCAGTACTTC.

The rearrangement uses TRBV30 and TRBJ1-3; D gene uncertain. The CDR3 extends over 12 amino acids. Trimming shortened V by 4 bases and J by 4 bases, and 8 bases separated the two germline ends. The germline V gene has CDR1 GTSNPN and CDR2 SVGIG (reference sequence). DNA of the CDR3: TGTGCCTGGACAGTCCCCGGAAACACCATATATTTT. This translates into CAWTVPGNTIYF.

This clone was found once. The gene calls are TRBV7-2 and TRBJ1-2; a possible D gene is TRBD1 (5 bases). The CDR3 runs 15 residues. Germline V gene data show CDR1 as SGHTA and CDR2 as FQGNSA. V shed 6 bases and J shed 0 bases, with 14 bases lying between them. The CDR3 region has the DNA TGTGCCAGCAGACCCCAGACAGCATCTAACTATGGCTACACCTTC. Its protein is CASRPQTASNYGYTF.

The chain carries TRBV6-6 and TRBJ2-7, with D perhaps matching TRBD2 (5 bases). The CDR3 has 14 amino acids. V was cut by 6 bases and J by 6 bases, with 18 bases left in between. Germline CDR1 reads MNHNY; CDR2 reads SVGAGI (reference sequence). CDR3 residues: CASSNHIVGGEQYF. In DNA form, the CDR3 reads TGTGCCAGCAGCAATCACATCGTAGGAGGCGAGCAGTACTTC.

As DNA, the CDR3 is TGTGCCAGCAGCTCCTCGTTCGACACTGAAGCTTTCTTT. Residues: CASSSSFDTEAFF. The rearrangement uses TRBV7-3 and TRBJ1-1; no firm D call. The CDR3 has 13 amino acids. V lost 4 bases and J 3 bases, leaving 9 bases between the germline ends. CDR1 SGHTA and CDR2 FQGTGA come from the germline V gene.

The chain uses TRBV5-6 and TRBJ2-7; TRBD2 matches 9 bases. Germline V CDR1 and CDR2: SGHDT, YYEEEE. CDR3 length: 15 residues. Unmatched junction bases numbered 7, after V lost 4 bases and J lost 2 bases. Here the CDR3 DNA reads TGTGCCAGCAGCGCCGGACTAGCGCGGGCCTACGAGCAGTACTTC. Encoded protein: CASSAGLARAYEQYF. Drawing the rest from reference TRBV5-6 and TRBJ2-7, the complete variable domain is DAGVTQSPTHLIKTRGQQVTLRCSPKSGHDTVSWYQQALGQGPQFIFQYYEEEERQRGNFPDRFSGHQFPNYSSELNVNALLLGDSALYLCASSAGLARAYEQYFGPGTRLTVT.

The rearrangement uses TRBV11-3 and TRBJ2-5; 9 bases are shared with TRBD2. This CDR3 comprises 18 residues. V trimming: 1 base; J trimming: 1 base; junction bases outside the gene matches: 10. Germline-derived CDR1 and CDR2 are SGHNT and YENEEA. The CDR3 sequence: CASSLGVGLAGIQETQYF. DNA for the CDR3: TGTGCCAGCAGCTTAGGGGTCGGTCTAGCGGGAATCCAAGAGACCCAGTACTTC.

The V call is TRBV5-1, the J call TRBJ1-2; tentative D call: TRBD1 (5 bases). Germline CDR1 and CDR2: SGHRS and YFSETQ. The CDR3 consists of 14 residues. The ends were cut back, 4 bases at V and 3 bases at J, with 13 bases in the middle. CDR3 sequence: CASSPFGGDYGYTF. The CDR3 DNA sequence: TGCGCCAGCAGCCCCTTCGGGGGTGACTATGGCTACACCTTC.

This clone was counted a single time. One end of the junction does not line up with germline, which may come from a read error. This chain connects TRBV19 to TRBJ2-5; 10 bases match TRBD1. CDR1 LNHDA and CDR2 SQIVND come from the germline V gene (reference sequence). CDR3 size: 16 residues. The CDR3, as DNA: TGTGCCAGTAGTAATCGACTGACAGGGGGCCAAAAGACCCAGTACTTC. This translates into CASSNRLTGGQKTQYF.

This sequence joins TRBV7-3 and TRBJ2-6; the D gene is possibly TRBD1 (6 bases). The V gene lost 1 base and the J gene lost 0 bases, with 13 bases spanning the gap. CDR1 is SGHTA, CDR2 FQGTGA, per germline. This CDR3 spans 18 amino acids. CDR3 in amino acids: CASSLRDTNPSGANVLTF. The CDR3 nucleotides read TGTGCCAGCAGCTTAAGGGACACCAACCCCTCTGGGGCCAACGTCCTGACTTTC.

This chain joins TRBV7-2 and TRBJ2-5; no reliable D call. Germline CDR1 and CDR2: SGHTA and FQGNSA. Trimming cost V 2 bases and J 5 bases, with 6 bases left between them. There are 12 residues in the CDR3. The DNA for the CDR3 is TGTGCCAGCAGCTTAAGCAAGGAGACCCAGTACTTC. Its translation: CASSLSKETQYF.